The clone carrying this T cell receptor beta chain has a handful of counts. TCRdb called the 5' RACE reads again in MiXCR, with one record for every CDR3 protein. The table records hundreds of thousands of distinct CDR3 sequences, roughly 12% of them present only once. This specimen comes from a study of identical twins. V was pared by 0 bases and J by 0 bases, with 12 bases between. Germline values: CDR1 MNHEY, CDR2 SVGAGI. CDR3 length: 17 amino acids. These same data were also listed under a study on yellow fever vaccine responses in identical twins.

The V call is TRBV6-5, the J call TRBJ2-4; no firm D call. The sample consisted of PBMCs. The clonotype comes from a woman between 18 and 29 years old in good health. This CDR3 is CASSYSTPFLAKNIQYF. The CDR3 coding sequence is TGTGCCAGCAGTTACTCGACCCCCTTCCTAGCCAAAAACATTCAGTACTTC.